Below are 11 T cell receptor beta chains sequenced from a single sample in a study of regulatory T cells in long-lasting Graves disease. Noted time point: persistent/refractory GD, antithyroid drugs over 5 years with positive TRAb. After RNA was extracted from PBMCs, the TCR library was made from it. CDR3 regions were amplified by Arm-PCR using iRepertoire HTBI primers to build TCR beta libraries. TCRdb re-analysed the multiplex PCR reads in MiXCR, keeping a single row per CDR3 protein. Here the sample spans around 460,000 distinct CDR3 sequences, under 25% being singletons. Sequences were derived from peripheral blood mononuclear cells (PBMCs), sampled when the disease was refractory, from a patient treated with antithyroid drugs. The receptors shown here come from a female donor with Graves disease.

CDR3 protein: CATRDSRNTEAFF. CDR3 DNA sequence: TGTGCCACCCGGGACAGCCGTAACACTGAAGCTTTCTTT. J is TRBJ1-1 and V is TRBV5-5; 7 bases map to TRBD1. CDR3 size: 13 residues. V shed 9 bases and J 2 bases; nucleotides not matched to a gene: 7. Per the germline V gene, CDR1 is SGHKS and CDR2 is YYEKEE (reference sequence).

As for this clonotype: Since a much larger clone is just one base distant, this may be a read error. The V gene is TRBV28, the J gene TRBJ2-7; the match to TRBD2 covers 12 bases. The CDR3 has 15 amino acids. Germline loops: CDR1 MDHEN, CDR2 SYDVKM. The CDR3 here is CASSPSSGGAREQCF. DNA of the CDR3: TGTGCCAGCAGTCCCTCTAGCGGGGGGGCTCGCGAGCAGTGCTTC.

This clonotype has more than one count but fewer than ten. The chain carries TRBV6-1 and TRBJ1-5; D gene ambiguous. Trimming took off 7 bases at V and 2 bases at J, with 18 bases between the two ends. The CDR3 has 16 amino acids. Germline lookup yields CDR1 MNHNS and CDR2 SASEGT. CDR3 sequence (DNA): TGTGCCAGCACCGGACGGATGTTCGTCGGCAATCAGCCCCAGCATTTT. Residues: CASTGRMFVGNQPQHF.

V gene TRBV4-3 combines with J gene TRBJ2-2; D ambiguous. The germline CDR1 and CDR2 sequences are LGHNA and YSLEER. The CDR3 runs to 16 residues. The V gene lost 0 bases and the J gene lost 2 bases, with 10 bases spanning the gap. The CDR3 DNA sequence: TGCGCCAGCAGCCAAGAAAATGGGGTTAACACCGGGGAGCTGTTTTTT. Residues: CASSQENGVNTGELFF.

The CDR3, as DNA: TGCAGTGCTAGAGATTTTGGCGGGGGGGGGTACGAGCAGTACTTC. This gives the protein CSARDFGGGGYEQYF. The chain has TRBV20-1 and TRBJ2-7; TRBD2 aligns across 9 bases. Trimming took 0 bases from V and 4 from J; bases not matched to a gene: 7. The CDR3 consists of 15 residues. CDR1 and CDR2 (germline): DFQATT, SNEGSKA (reference sequence).

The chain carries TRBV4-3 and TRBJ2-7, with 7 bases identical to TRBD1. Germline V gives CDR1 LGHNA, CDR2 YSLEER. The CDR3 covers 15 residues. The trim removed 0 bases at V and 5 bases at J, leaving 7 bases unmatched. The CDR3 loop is CASSQDPGQADEQYF. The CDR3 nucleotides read TGCGCCAGCAGCCAAGACCCAGGACAGGCGGACGAGCAGTACTTC.

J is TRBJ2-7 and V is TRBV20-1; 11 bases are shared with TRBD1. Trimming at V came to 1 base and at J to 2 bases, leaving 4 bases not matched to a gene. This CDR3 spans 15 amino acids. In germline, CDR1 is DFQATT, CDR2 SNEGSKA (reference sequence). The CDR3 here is CSARGDRGTPYEQYF. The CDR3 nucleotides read TGCAGTGCTAGAGGGGACAGGGGGACTCCCTACGAGCAGTACTTC.

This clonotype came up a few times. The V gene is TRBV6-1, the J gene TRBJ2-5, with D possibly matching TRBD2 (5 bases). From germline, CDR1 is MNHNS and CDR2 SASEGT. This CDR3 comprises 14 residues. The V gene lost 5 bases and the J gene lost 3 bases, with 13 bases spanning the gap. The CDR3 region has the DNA TGTGCCAGCAGTCCCGGGATGTCTAAAGAGACCCAGTACTTC. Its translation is CASSPGMSKETQYF.

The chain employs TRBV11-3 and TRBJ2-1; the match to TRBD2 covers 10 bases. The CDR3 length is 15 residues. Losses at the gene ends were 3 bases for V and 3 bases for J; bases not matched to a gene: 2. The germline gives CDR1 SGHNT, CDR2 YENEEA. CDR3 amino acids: CASSFSGGIYNEQFF. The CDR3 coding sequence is TGTGCCAGCAGCTTTAGCGGGGGGATCTACAATGAGCAGTTCTTC.

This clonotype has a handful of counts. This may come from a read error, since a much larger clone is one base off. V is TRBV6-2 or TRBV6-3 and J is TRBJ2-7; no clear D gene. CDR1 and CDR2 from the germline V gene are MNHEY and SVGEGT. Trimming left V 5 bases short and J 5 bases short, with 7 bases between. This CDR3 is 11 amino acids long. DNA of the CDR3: TGTGCCAGCAGTGAAATCCACGAGCAGTACTTC. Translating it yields CASSEIHEQYF.

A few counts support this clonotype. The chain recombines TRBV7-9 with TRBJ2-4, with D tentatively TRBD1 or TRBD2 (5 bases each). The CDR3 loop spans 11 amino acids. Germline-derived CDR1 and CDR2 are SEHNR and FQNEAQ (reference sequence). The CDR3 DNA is TGTGGATGGGGACCCTTTGACATTCAGTACTTC. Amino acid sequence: CGWGPFDIQYF.